This entry lists 28 T cell receptor beta chains sequenced from one sample in a study of T cell clones after liver transplantation. This table comes from immunoSEQ multiplex PCR, and its TCRdb copy is limited to in-frame clones, with some not included. The sample has more than 45,000 clones; about 70% are singletons. Sequences were derived from CD4+ T cells from blood, sampled at the approximately 16-month timepoint. The receptors originated from a human patient who received a liver transplant. The graft donor may be the source of some T cells.

The chain uses TRBV7-2 and TRBJ2-5, with 10 bases identical to TRBD2. The germline CDR1 and CDR2 sequences are SGHTA and FQGNSA. Germline trimming cut 2 bases from V and 5 bases from J; bases unmatched to any gene: 5. CDR3 length: 15 amino acids. CDR3 in amino acids: CASSLSASGSETQYF. For the CDR3, the DNA is TGTGCCAGCAGCTTATCGGCTAGCGGGAGTGAGACCCAGTACTTC.

CDR3 DNA: TGTGCCAGCAGCTTACGACAGGGTATGAACACTGAAGCTTTCTTT. Protein sequence: CASSLRQGMNTEAFF. The V call is TRBV7-9, the J call TRBJ1-1; 7 bases line up with TRBD1. The germline gives CDR1 SEHNR, CDR2 FQNEAQ (reference sequence). The V segment lost 2 bases and the J segment 0 bases; nucleotides outside the gene matches: 3. The CDR3 loop spans 15 amino acids. The whole variable domain, remainder taken from reference TRBV7-9 and TRBJ1-1, is DTGVSQNPRHKITKRGQNVTFRCDPISEHNRLYWYRQTLGQGPEFLTYFQNEAQLEKSRLLSDRFSAERPKGSFSTLEIQRTEQGDSAMYLCASSLRQGMNTEAFFGQGTRLTVV.

CDR3 protein: CASSLAGLAGGTGELFF. CDR3 bases: TGTGCCAGCAGCTTAGCTGGACTAGCGGGGGGTACCGGGGAGCTGTTTTTT. V gene TRBV7-9 combines with J gene TRBJ2-2; the match to TRBD2 covers 14 bases. The germline gives CDR1 SEHNR, CDR2 FQNEAQ (reference sequence). With 0 bases clipped from V and 5 bases from J, the junction kept 2 bases outside the gene matches. The CDR3 extends over 17 amino acids.

The CDR3 DNA reads TGTGCCAGCAGTTTCACCGGGACAGGGCGTTCGTGGTACTTC. Amino acids: CASSFTGTGRSWYF. V and J are TRBV28 and TRBJ2-7; TRBD1 agrees at 9 bases. The CDR3 consists of 14 residues. The V gene's germline CDR1 is MDHEN and CDR2 SYDVKM. V lost 3 bases to trimming and J lost 12 bases; unmatched junction nucleotides: 12.

This chain joins TRBV7-9 and TRBJ2-5; 8 nucleotides agree with TRBD1. V dropped 6 bases and J dropped 2; count of bases not matched to a gene: 2. The CDR3 spans 13 residues. Germline CDR1 SEHNR, CDR2 FQNEAQ (reference sequence). The DNA for the CDR3 is TGTGCCAGCAGAGGGACAGGTCAAGAGACCCAGTACTTC. It specifies CASRGTGQETQYF.

The J gene is TRBJ1-6, the V gene TRBV5-6; D is possibly TRBD1 (5 bases). Germline CDR1 reads SGHDT; CDR2 reads YYEEEE. V gave up 4 bases and J gave up 6 bases, with 20 bases separating them. This CDR3 is built from 17 residues. CDR3 sequence: CASSLTGAKIPNSPLHF. DNA of the CDR3: TGTGCCAGCAGCCTAACCGGGGCCAAAATCCCTAATTCACCCCTCCACTTT. Complete variable domain (other parts from reference TRBV5-6 and TRBJ1-6): DAGVTQSPTHLIKTRGQQVTLRCSPKSGHDTVSWYQQALGQGPQFIFQYYEEEERQRGNFPDRFSGHQFPNYSSELNVNALLLGDSALYLCASSLTGAKIPNSPLHFGNGTRLTVT.

This rearrangement joins TRBV6-5 to TRBJ1-2; tentatively, D is TRBD1 (6 bases). Trimming cost V 8 bases and J 6 bases, with 19 bases left between them. CDR3 length: 14 residues. Germline-derived CDR1 and CDR2 are MNHEY and SVGAGI. CDR3 protein: CASGPSGGPDGYTF. In DNA, the CDR3 is TGTGCCAGCGGCCCCTCGGGGGGCCCGGATGGCTACACCTTC.

This chain joins TRBV27 and TRBJ2-1, with 7 nucleotides matching TRBD1. J was trimmed by 3 bases and V by 6 bases; bases with no gene match: 11. The V gene's germline CDR1 is MNHEY and CDR2 SMNVEV (reference sequence). This CDR3 has 16 amino acids. CDR3 residues: CASSQRQGHFYNEQFF. The CDR3 nucleotides are TGTGCCAGCAGCCAGAGACAGGGTCACTTCTACAATGAGCAGTTCTTC.

The CDR3 DNA is TGTGCCAGCAGTCCTCGCCGGGACCTTAAAGGGGAGCAGTTCTTC. It encodes CASSPRRDLKGEQFF. V usage is TRBV6-1 and J usage is TRBJ2-1; D tentatively fits TRBD1 or TRBD2 (5 bases each). The CDR3 totals 15 residues. Trimming took off 5 bases at V and 10 bases at J, with 21 bases between the two ends. Germline V gene data show CDR1 as MNHNS and CDR2 as SASEGT.

The sample holds many counts of this clone. J is TRBJ1-5 and V is TRBV19, with D uncertain. CDR1 LNHDA and CDR2 SQIVND come from the germline V gene (reference sequence). The CDR3 covers 15 residues. V was pared by 6 bases and J by 3 bases, with 15 bases between. The CDR3 spells CASRMEGTLNQPQHF. CDR3 coding DNA: TGTGCCAGTAGGATGGAGGGAACCCTCAATCAGCCCCAGCATTTT.

This chain uses TRBV28 with TRBJ1-1; D unclear. The CDR3 has 12 amino acids. Germline assignment: CDR1 MDHEN and CDR2 SYDVKM. Trimming stripped 6 bases from V and 10 bases from J, with 15 bases between. The DNA for the CDR3 is TGTGCCAGCAGCCAGGTAGGGCCTAGAGCTTTCTTT. The encoded protein is CASSQVGPRAFF.

DNA for the CDR3: TGTGCCAGCAGCTCAGAAGGACACACCACCGGGGAGCTGTTTTTT. Translated: CASSSEGHTTGELFF. J is TRBJ2-2 and V is TRBV7-6; perhaps TRBD1 as D (5 bases). Germline CDR1 SGHVS, CDR2 FNYEAQ. V dropped 4 bases and J dropped 4 bases, with 13 bases sitting between them. The length of the CDR3 is 15 residues.

This chain joins TRBV10-3 and TRBJ2-7; the D gene is possibly TRBD1 (6 bases). The V gene's germline CDR1 is ENHRY and CDR2 SYGVKD. Trimming removed 6 bases at V and 4 bases at J, with 10 bases between. The CDR3 consists of 12 residues. The chain's CDR3 is CAISSTGYEQYV. The DNA of the CDR3 is TGTGCCATCAGCTCAACAGGGTACGAGCAGTACGTC.

This clone has at least ten counts. V and J are TRBV19 and TRBJ2-1; a possible D gene is TRBD1 (6 bases). The CDR3 is 15 amino acids. From germline, CDR1 is LNHDA and CDR2 SQIVND (reference sequence). The ends were cut back, 4 bases at V and 0 bases at J, with 10 bases in the middle. The CDR3 reads CASSTGTSSYNEQFF. In DNA, the CDR3 is TGTGCCAGTAGTACCGGGACAAGCTCCTACAATGAGCAGTTCTTC.

V and J are TRBV30 and TRBJ1-5, with D possibly matching TRBD1 (5 bases). Trimming pared 2 bases from V and 3 bases from J, leaving 8 bases between. There are 13 residues in the CDR3. CDR1 is GTSNPN and CDR2 is SVGIG in the germline V gene (reference sequence). Here the CDR3 DNA reads TGTGCCTGGAGTAGAGGGACCAATCAGCCCCAGCATTTT. It yields the protein CAWSRGTNQPQHF.

This sequence joins TRBV11-2 and TRBJ2-3; the match to TRBD2 covers 10 bases. Germline V lookup: CDR1 SGHAT, CDR2 FQNNGV. J was trimmed by 0 bases and V by 0 bases; bases with no gene match: 6. The CDR3 extends over 18 amino acids. CDR3 DNA: TGTGCCAGCAGCTTAGAGTCTAGCGGGAGTGTCAGCACAGATACGCAGTATTTT. Protein sequence: CASSLESSGSVSTDTQYF.

V and J are TRBV19 and TRBJ2-1; TRBD1 aligns across 9 bases. The V segment lost 6 bases and the J segment 6 bases; nucleotides outside the gene matches: 6. The CDR3 has 14 amino acids. Germline CDR1 LNHDA, CDR2 SQIVND (reference sequence). DNA for the CDR3: TGTGCCAGTAGGAGGGACAGGGCGGTCAATGAGCAGTTCTTC. Residues: CASRRDRAVNEQFF.

The chain combines TRBV18 with TRBJ1-5; D is possibly TRBD1 (5 bases). CDR3 size: 16 residues. Deletions cut 3 bases from V and 2 bases from J, with 14 bases between. Germline V CDR1 and CDR2: KGHSH, LQKENI. Here the CDR3 reads CASSPNPGSRNQPQHF. CDR3 sequence (DNA): TGTGCCAGCTCACCCAATCCAGGGTCACGCAATCAGCCCCAGCATTTT.

The chain carries TRBV30 and TRBJ1-4; D unresolved. V dropped 2 bases and J dropped 6 bases, with 7 bases sitting between them. This CDR3 has 12 amino acids. CDR1 is GTSNPN and CDR2 is SVGIG in the germline V gene (reference sequence). DNA of the CDR3: TGTGCCTGGAGTAGAGGTTATGAAAAACTGTTTTTT. Protein: CAWSRGYEKLFF.

The chain combines TRBV12-2 with TRBJ2-7; the table's D gene call, TRBD2, was not cross checked with the DNA. TRBV12-2 is noted as a pseudogene. This CDR3 is built from 13 residues. CDR3 residues: CASRSGKEGEQYV. CDR3 DNA sequence: TGTGCAAGTCGCTCTGGGAAGGAGGGCGAGCAGTACGTC.

There are a few counts of this clone. V is TRBV5-1 and J is TRBJ2-2; D is undetermined. V lost 4 bases and J lost 0, with 10 bases in between. CDR1 and CDR2 (germline): SGHRS, YFSETQ. The CDR3 runs 15 residues. Here the CDR3 reads CASSLGWANTGELFF. The CDR3 DNA reads as TGCGCCAGCAGCCTAGGATGGGCGAACACCGGGGAGCTGTTTTTT.

The chain couples TRBV5-4 to TRBJ2-7; D is possibly TRBD1 (7 bases). The length of the CDR3 is 14 residues. Germline V gene data show CDR1 as SGHNT and CDR2 as YYREEE (reference sequence). Trimming left V 4 bases short and J 4 bases short, with 15 bases between. CDR3 loop: CASSLRGTAYEQYF. The CDR3 DNA sequence: TGTGCCAGCAGCCTCCGGGGGACAGCTTACGAGCAGTACTTC. Full variable domain (remainder filled in from reference TRBV5-4 and TRBJ2-7): ETGVTQSPTHLIKTRGQQVTLRCSSQSGHNTVSWYQQALGQGPQFIFQYYREEENGRGNFPPRFSGLQFPNYSSELNVNALELDDSALYLCASSLRGTAYEQYFGPGTRLTVT.

This chain connects TRBV19 to TRBJ1-2; no reliable D call. This CDR3 is built from 15 residues. Germline CDR1 LNHDA, CDR2 SQIVND (reference sequence). V was cut by 3 bases and J by 7 bases, with 18 bases left in between. The CDR3 nucleotides read TGTGCCAGTAGTATGAGGAAGGAGGATCGCGGTGGCTACACCTTC. Translation: CASSMRKEDRGGYTF.

The chain has TRBV7-2 and TRBJ2-5; D gene uncertain. The germline V and J ends were trimmed by 5 bases and 1 base, with 2 bases remaining between them. The CDR3 has 11 residues. Per germline, CDR1 SGHTA and CDR2 FQGNSA. The CDR3, as DNA: TGTGCCAGCAGCGTCCAAGAGACCCAGTACTTC. Protein: CASSVQETQYF.

The chain joins TRBV4-3 to TRBJ1-5; D is undetermined. V was shortened by 0 bases and J by 5 bases, with 5 bases between the two germline ends. The germline V gene has CDR1 LGHNA and CDR2 YSLEER. The CDR3 spans 13 residues. In nucleotides, the CDR3 is TGCGCCAGCAGCCAAGATTTAGATCAGCCCCAGCATTTT. It encodes CASSQDLDQPQHF.

The chain combines TRBV11-2 with TRBJ2-3; D not certain. The CDR3 length is 13 residues. V lost 5 bases and J lost 0, with 6 bases in between. Per germline, CDR1 SGHAT and CDR2 FQNNGV. This chain's CDR3 is CASSRPSTDTQYF. The CDR3 DNA follows: TGTGCCAGCAGCCGCCCGAGCACAGATACGCAGTATTTT. Combining the CDR3 with reference TRBV11-2 and TRBJ2-3 gives the whole variable domain EAGVAQSPRYKIIEKRQSVAFWCNPISGHATLYWYQQILGQGPKLLIQFQNNGVVDDSQLPKDRFSAERLKGVDSTLKIQPAKLEDSAVYLCASSRPSTDTQYFGPGTRLTVL.

The chain carries TRBV11-3 and TRBJ2-6, with D maybe TRBD1 (6 bases). The CDR3 totals 15 residues. Trimming took off 5 bases at V and 1 base at J, with 9 bases between the two ends. CDR1 is SGHNT and CDR2 is YENEEA in the germline V gene. CDR3 DNA sequence: TGTGCCAGCAGCGTAACAGGGTCTGGGGCCAACGTCCTGACTTTC. Its protein product is CASSVTGSGANVLTF.

The chain employs TRBV19 and TRBJ2-2, with D unclear. CDR1 is LNHDA, CDR2 SQIVND, per germline (reference sequence). This CDR3 contains 14 residues. V was shortened by 2 bases and J by 1 base, with 5 bases between the two germline ends. The DNA for the CDR3 is TGTGCCAGTAGTATAAAAGTGAACACCGGGGAGCTGTTTTTT. Its translation: CASSIKVNTGELFF. The variable domain in full, completed from reference TRBV19 and TRBJ2-2, reads DGGITQSPKYLFRKEGQNVTLSCEQNLNHDAMYWYRQDPGQGLRLIYYSQIVNDFQKGDIAEGYSVSREKKESFPLTVTSAQKNPTAFYLCASSIKVNTGELFFGEGSRLTVL.